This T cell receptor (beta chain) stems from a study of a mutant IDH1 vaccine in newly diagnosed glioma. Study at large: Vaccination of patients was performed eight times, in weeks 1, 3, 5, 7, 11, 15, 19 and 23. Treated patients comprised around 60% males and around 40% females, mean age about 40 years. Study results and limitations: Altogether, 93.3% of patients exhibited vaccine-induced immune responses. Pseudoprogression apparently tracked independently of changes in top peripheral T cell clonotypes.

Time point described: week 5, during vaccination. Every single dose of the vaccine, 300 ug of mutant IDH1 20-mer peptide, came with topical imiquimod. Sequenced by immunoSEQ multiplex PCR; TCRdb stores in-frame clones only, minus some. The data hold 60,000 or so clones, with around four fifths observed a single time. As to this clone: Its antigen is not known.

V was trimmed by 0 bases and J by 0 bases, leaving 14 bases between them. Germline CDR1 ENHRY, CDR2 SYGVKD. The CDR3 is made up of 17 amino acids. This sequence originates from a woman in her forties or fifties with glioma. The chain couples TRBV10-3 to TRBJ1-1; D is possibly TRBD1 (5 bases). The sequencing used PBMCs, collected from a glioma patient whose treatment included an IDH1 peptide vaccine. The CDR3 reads CAISESFGRGLNTEAFF. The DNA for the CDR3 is TGTGCCATCAGTGAGTCTTTCGGGAGGGGACTGAACACTGAAGCTTTCTTT.